This TCR beta chain originates from a study of blood T cell repertoires in COVID-19 (dated by TCRdb to the early 2020s). At the level of the whole study: Collaborator samples came from the United States, Italy and Spain and covered acute and convalescent phases of COVID-19. The repertoires were made available in a free public database intended to serve as a resource for research on the immune response to SARS-CoV-2. The prospective study material was composed of cDNA or gDNA derived from T cells, B-cell-depleted T cells, or PBMCs. The dataset comprised deeply sampled blood TCRbeta repertoires from subjects exposed to, actively infected with, or recovered from COVID-19. The samples were drawn from the first 160 participants of the ongoing ImmuneRACE study and from over a thousand subjects provided by 6 global collaborators. A de-identified subject ID, COVID-19 status, age in years and sex were almost always included in the sample metadata. Where HLA class I and class II types were available, the types were taken from metadata supplied by the sample provider, not from assay-based typing. Results and caveats for the whole study, not just this receptor: The amount of clinical and demographic metadata varied by source and participant and was provided uncurated.

This clone was seen just once. What antigen it recognizes has not been identified. The record has no base qualities; no much larger clone is one base away. TCRbeta CDR3 regions were amplified from genomic DNA using the immunoSEQ Assay, a bias-controlled multiplex PCR. In the source study's methods: The number of nucleated cells in each sample was estimated by amplification of reference gene primers within the assay. Sequence reads were collapsed and filtered to measure the absolute abundance of every unique TCRbeta CDR3 rearrangement. Productive Simpson clonality was computed per sample as the square root of Simpson's diversity index over productive rearrangements. What TCRdb holds here is the immuneACCESS table cut down to in-frame rearrangements. Part of the clones is not present; checked against another copy, under half of the missing clones reflect an unresolved V gene, and the others are unexplained. That table gives V, J and clone size, and the DNA gave D and trimming. The sample table records about 240,000 clones; around 90% of these occur just once. The ten most abundant clones make up roughly 7% of the sample.

CDR1 and CDR2 are read off the germline V gene as MNHEY and SVGAGI. Trimming costs V 5 bases and J 3 bases, and their ends lie 10 bases apart. From the cysteine up to the phenylalanine, the CDR3 has a length of 13 residues. The only DNA kept is the CDR3, 39 bases in frame from the first base. Another Seattle source contributed samples from volunteer blood donors who had recovered from COVID-19. Collaborating institutions collected whole blood in K2EDTA tubes following their own protocols. For TCRbeta analysis, collaborators shipped samples in one of three forms: frozen whole blood, isolated PBMCs, or DNA extracted from either of those sample types.

The clonotype originates from a man between 60 and 75 years old who had recovered from COVID-19. Rearrangement joined TRBV6-5 to TRBJ1-2; the D gene identity is not certain. The material sequenced was peripheral blood. The nucleotide sequence is TGTGCCAGCAGTCCCGACGGGGACTATGGCTACACCTTC. It translates as CASSPDGDYGYTF.